By frequency in the sample, the clone carrying this T cell receptor (beta chain) is medium-sized. Its matching antigen is unknown. The sample comes from a study of read filtering for tumor transcriptome and immune sequencing. At the level of the study: Patients were approximately 17 male and some 15 female, mean age approximately 70 years, range about 47 to 85. IR-seq gave about 3.5 to 10.27 million TCR reads per sample; RNA-seq gave roughly 80 to 1,400.

In germline, CDR1 is SGHAT, CDR2 FQNNGV. Trimming stripped 1 base from V and 6 bases from J, with 7 bases between. This CDR3 is 13 amino acids long. The library was built from 400 to 500 ng RNA with molecular barcoded adaptors for alpha/delta and beta/gamma chains. TCRdb fed the reads into MiXCR, producing one record per CDR3 protein. The data show more than 55,000 distinct CDR3 sequences, less than 20% seen once. General study findings and limits: The CD138-negative fraction was mixed bone marrow immune cells, not pure T cells. Single-read clonotypes: about 81.9% of IR-seq clonotypes (about 3.5% of reads), about 75% of RNA-seq clonotypes (44.6% of reads).

The source is a donor at least 40 years old with multiple myeloma. The material sequenced was a population of CD138-negative cells sorted from bone marrow. The chain combines TRBV11-2 with TRBJ2-1; D possibly corresponds to TRBD2 (5 bases). In DNA form, the CDR3 reads TGTGCCAGCAGCTTAGGCGGGTCCAATGAGCAGTTCTTC. Its translation is CASSLGGSNEQFF.